This TCR beta chain emerged from a study of patients and donors after allogeneic stem cell transplantation (dated by TCRdb to 2018 to 2020). As a fraction of the sample, this clonotype is large (0.1 to 1%). The clone's antigen remains unknown. No base-level quality is on record; no much larger clone is a single base apart. The junction carries 13 bases between V and J, which are trimmed by 5 bases and 5 bases respectively. From the cysteine through the phenylalanine, the CDR3 covers 14 amino acids. Only CDR3 DNA remains: 42 bases, in frame from the first base. Preparation of the library involved RT-PCR. The sample was run on a NextSeq 550. TCRdb trimmed the raw reads at Q25, called clones with MiXCR and kept productive beta chains. For every CDR3 protein sequence, its rows merge into one entry that carries the most common genes and DNA. In this sample the table shows over 30,000 distinct CDR3 sequences, roughly 38% of which occur a single time. 76% of the sample is in the top ten clones.

The receptor was isolated from a human donor who was either an allogeneic HSCT recipient or a stem cell or donor lymphocyte infusion donor (not recorded which). It is not recorded whose cells these are; they may come from a transplant donor. Recombination joined TRBV12-3 or TRBV12-4 with TRBJ1-3; a tentative D match to TRBD1 spans 6 bases. The specimen sequenced was blood, either unsorted or a sorted T cell fraction (not recorded which). The CDR3 region has the sequence CASSGQQMRNTIYF. DNA sequence: TGTGCCAGCAGTGGACAGCAAATGCGAAACACCATATATTTT.